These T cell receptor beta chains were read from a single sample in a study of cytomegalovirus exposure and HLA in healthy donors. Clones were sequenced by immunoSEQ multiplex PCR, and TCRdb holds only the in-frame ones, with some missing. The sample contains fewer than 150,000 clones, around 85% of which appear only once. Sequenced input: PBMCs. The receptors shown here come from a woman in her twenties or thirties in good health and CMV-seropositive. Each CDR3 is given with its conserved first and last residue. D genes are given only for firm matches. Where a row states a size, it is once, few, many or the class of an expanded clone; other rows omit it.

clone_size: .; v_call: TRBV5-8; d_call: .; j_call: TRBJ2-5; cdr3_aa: CASSLGAPETQYF; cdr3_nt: TGTGCCAGCAGCTTGGGGGCCCCAGAGACCCAGTACTTC
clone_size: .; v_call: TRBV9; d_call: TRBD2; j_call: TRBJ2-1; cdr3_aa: CASSVGLAGGSEQFF; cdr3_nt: TGTGCCAGCAGCGTAGGACTAGCGGGAGGTAGTGAGCAGTTCTTC
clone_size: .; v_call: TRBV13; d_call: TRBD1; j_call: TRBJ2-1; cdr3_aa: CASRQGVYEQFF; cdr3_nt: TGTGCCAGCAGACAGGGGGTATATGAGCAGTTCTTC
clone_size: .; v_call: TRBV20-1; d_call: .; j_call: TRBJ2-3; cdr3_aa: CSAGLDTQYF; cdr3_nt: TGCAGCGCCGGTTTAGATACGCAGTATTTT
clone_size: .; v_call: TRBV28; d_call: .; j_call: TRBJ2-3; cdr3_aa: CASSPTDTQYF; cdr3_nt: TGTGCCAGCAGTCCTACAGATACGCAGTATTTT
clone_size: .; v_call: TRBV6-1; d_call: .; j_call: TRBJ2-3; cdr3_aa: CASSELSVWEVGDTQYF; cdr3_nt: TGTGCCAGCAGTGAACTCAGCGTTTGGGAGGTTGGGGATACGCAGTATTTT
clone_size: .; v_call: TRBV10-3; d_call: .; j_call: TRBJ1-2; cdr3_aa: CAISESGQIREYGYTF; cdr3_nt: TGTGCCATCAGTGAGTCAGGACAGATAAGGGAGTATGGCTACACCTTC
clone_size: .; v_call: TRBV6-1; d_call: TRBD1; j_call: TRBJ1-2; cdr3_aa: CASNHPGQPPYGYTF; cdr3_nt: TGTGCCAGCAATCATCCGGGACAGCCCCCCTATGGCTACACCTTC
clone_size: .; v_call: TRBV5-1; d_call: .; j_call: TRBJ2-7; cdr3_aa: CASSFRTGSYEQYF; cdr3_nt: TGCGCCAGCAGCTTTCGGACGGGATCCTACGAGCAGTACTTC
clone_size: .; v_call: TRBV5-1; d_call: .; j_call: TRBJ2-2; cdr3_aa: CASRVEQGAYTGVLFF; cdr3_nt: TGCGCCAGCAGGGTCGAACAGGGCGCGTACACCGGGGTGCTGTTTTTT
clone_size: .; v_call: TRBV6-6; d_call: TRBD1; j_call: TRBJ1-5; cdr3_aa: CASSYPGQGVNQPQHF; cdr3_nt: TGTGCCAGCAGTTATCCGGGACAGGGGGTCAATCAGCCCCAGCATTTT
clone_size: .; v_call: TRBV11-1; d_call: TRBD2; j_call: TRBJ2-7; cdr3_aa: CASSSLLAGDFSYEQYF; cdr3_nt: TGTGCCAGCAGCTCCCTACTAGCGGGAGACTTCTCCTACGAGCAGTACTTC
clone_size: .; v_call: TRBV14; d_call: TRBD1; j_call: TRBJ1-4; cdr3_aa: CASSQDRVPEKLFF; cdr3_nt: TGTGCCAGCAGCCAGGACAGGGTACCTGAAAAACTGTTTTTT
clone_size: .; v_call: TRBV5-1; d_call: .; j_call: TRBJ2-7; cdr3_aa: CASSSRPAQGSEQYF; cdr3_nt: TGCGCCAGCAGCTCCCGCCCTGCACAGGGATCCGAGCAGTACTTC
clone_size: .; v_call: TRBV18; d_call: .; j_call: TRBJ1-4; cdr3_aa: CASSTGQTSTNEKLFF; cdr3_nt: TGTGCCAGCTCAACCGGACAGACGTCAACTAATGAAAAACTGTTTTTT
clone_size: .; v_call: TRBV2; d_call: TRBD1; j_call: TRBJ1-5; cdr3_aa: CASSSGTGVRQPQHF; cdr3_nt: TGTGCCAGCAGTTCTGGGACAGGGGTTCGTCAGCCCCAGCATTTT
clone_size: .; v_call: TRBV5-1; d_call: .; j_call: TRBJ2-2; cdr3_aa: CASSLTAGAGELFF; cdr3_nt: TGCGCCAGCAGCTTGACGGCAGGTGCTGGGGAGCTGTTTTTT
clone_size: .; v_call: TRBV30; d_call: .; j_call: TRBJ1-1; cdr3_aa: CAWSPPWGQAFF; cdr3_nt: TGTGCCTGGAGTCCTCCCTGGGGCCAGGCTTTCTTT
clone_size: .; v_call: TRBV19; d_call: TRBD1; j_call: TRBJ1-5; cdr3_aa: CASRETGALGPQHF; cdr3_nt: TGTGCCAGTAGGGAAACAGGGGCCCTTGGGCCCCAGCATTTT
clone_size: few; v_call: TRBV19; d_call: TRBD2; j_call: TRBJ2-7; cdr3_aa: CASSILAGGSYEQYF; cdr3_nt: TGTGCCAGTAGTATATTAGCGGGAGGCTCCTACGAGCAGTACTTC
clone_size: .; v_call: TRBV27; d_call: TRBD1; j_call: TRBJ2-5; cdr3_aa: CASSQDRQGAWAQYF; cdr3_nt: TGTGCCAGCAGTCAAGATCGACAGGGGGCATGGGCCCAGTACTTC
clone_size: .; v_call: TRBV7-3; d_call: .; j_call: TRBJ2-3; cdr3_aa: CASSLGGTASTDTQYF; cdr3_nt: TGTGCCAGCAGCTTAGGCGGGACAGCCAGCACAGATACGCAGTATTTT
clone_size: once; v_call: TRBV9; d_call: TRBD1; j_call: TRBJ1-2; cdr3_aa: CASSGQGTGGYTF; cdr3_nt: TGTGCCAGCAGCGGACAGGGTACTGGTGGCTACACCTTC
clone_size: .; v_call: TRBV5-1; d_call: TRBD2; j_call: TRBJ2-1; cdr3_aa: CASSLGTSNEQFF; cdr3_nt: TGCGCCAGCAGCTTGGGGACTAGCAATGAGCAGTTCTTC
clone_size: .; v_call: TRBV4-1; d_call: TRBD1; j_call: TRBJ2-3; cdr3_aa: CASSQATGTGALDTQYF; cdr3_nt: TGCGCCAGCAGCCAGGCGACGGGGACAGGGGCCCTGGATACGCAGTATTTT
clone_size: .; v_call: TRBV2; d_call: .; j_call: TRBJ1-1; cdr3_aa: CASSVGLNTEAFF; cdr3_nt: TGTGCCAGCAGTGTGGGCCTCAACACTGAAGCTTTCTTT
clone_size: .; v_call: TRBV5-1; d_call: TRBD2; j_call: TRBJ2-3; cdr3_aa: CASSPGLAGGPLTDTQYF; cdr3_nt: TGCGCCAGCAGCCCAGGACTAGCGGGGGGGCCTCTGACAGATACGCAGTATTTT
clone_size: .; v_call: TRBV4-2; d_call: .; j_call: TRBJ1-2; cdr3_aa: CASSQGGQDYGYTF; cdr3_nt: TGTGCCAGCAGCCAAGGGGGGCAGGACTATGGCTACACCTTC
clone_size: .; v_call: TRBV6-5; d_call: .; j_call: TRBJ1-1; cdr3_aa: CASSYWGGRYTEAFF; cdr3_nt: TGTGCCAGCAGTTACTGGGGAGGGAGGTATACTGAAGCTTTCTTT
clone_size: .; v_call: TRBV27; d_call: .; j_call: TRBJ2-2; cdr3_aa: CASSGRAEGTGELFF; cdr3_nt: TGTGCCAGCAGTGGAAGGGCGGAGGGAACCGGGGAGCTGTTTTTT
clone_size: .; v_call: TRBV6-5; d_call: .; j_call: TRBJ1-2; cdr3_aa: CASPQGRANYGYTF; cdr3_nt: TGTGCCTCTCCTCAAGGCCGAGCGAACTATGGCTACACCTTC
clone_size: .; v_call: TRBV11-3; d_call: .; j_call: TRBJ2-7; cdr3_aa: CASSLMPWGGVREQYF; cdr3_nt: TGTGCCAGCAGCTTGATGCCCTGGGGCGGGGTCCGGGAGCAGTACTTC
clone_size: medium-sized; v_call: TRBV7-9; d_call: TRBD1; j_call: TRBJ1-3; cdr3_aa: CASSSHPGQVFRSGNTIYF; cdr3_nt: TGTGCCAGCAGCTCGCACCCGGGACAGGTCTTTCGCTCTGGAAACACCATATATTTT